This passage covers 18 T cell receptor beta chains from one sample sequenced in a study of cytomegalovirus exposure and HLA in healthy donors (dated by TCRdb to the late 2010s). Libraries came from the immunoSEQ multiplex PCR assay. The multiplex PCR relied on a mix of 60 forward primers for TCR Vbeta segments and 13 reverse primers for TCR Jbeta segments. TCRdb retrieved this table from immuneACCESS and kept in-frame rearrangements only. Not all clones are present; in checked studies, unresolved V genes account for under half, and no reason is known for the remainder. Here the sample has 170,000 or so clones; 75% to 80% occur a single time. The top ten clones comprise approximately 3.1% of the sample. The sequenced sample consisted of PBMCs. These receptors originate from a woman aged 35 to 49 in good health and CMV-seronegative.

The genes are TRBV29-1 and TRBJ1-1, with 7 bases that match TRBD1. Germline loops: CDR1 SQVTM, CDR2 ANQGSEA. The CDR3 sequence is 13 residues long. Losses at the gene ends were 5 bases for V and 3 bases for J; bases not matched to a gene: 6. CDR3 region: CSVTDRSYTEAFF. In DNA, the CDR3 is TGCAGCGTTACGGACAGGTCCTACACTGAAGCTTTCTTT. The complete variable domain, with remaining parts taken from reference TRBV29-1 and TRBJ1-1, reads SAVISQKPSRDICQRGTSLTIQCQVDSQVTMMFWYRQQPGQSLTLIATANQGSEATYESGFVIDKFPISRPNLTFSTLTVSNMSPEDSSIYLCSVTDRSYTEAFFGQGTRLTVV.

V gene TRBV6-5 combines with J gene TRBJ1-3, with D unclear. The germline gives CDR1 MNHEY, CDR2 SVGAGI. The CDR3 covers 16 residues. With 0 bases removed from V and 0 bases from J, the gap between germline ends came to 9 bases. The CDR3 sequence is CASSYSSGTSGNTIYF. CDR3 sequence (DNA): TGTGCCAGCAGTTACTCCTCAGGAACCTCTGGAAACACCATATATTTT.

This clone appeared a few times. The CDR3 nucleotides read TGTGCCAGCAGTGGTCCAAATTTTAATTCACCCCTCCACTTT. Translation: CASSGPNFNSPLHF. The chain is built from TRBV6-1 and TRBJ1-6; D is uncertain. V lost 4 bases and J 6 bases, leaving 10 bases between the germline ends. The germline CDR1 and CDR2 sequences are MNHNS and SASEGT. The CDR3 has 14 residues.

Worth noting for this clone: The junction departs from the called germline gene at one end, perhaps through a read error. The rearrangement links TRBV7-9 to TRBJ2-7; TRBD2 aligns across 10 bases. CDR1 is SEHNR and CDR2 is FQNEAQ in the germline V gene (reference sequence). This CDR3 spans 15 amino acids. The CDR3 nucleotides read TGTTCCAGCAGCCCACCGGGACTAGCGACCTACGAGCAGTACTTC. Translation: CSSSPPGLATYEQYF.

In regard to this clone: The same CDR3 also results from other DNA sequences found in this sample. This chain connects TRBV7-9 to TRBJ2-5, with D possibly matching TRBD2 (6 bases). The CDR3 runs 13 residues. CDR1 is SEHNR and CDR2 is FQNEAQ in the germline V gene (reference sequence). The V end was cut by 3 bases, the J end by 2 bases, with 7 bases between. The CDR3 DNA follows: TGTGCCAGCAGCTTTGGGGGGCAAGAGACCCAGTACTTC. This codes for CASSFGGQETQYF.

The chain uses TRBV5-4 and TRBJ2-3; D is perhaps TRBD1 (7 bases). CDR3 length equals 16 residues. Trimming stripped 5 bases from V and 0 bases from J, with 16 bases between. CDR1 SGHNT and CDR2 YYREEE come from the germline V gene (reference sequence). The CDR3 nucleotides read TGTGCCAGCAGGTCAGGGGGGCGGACTAGCACAGATACGCAGTATTTT. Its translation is CASRSGGRTSTDTQYF.

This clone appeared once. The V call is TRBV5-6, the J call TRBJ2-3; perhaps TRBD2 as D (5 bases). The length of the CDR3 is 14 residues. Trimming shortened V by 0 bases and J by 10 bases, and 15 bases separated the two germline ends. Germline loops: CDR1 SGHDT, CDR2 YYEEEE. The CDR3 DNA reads TGTGCCAGCAGCTTGGCCGGGATAGGGTGGGCGCAGTATTTT. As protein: CASSLAGIGWAQYF.

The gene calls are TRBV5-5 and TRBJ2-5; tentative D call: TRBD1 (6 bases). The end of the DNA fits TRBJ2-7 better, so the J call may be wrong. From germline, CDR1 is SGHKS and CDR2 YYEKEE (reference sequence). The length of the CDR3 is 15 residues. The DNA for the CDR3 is TGTGCCAGCAGCTTGCCATCAGGACAGAACTACGAGCAGTACTTC. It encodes CASSLPSGQNYEQYF.

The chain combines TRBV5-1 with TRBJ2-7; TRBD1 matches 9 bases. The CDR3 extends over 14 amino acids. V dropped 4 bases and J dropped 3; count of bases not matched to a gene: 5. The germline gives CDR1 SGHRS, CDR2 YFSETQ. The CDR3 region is CASSRTGEGYEQYF. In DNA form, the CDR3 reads TGCGCCAGCAGCAGGACAGGGGAGGGCTACGAGCAGTACTTC. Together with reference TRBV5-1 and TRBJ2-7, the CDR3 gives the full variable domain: KAGVTQTPRYLIKTRGQQVTLSCSPISGHRSVSWYQQTPGQGLQFLFEYFSETQRNKGNFPGRFSGRQFSNSRSEMNVSTLELGDSALYLCASSRTGEGYEQYFGPGTRLTVT.

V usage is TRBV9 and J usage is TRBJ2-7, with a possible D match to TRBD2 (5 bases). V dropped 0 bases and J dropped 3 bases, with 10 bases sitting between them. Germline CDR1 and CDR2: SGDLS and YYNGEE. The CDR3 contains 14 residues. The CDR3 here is CASSVVAGGYEQYF. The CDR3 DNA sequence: TGTGCCAGCAGCGTAGTGGCGGGCGGCTACGAGCAGTACTTC. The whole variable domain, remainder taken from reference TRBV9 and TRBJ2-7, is DSGVTQTPKHLITATGQRVTLRCSPRSGDLSVYWYQQSLDQGLQFLIQYYNGEERAKGNILERFSAQQFPDLHSELNLSSLELGDSALYFCASSVVAGGYEQYFGPGTRLTVT.

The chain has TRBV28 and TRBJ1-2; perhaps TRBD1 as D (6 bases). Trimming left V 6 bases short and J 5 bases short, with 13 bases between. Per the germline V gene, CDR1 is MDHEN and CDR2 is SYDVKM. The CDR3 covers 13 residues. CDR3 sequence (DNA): TGTGCCAGCAGAACAGGGAGTACTTATGGCTACACCTTC. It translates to CASRTGSTYGYTF.

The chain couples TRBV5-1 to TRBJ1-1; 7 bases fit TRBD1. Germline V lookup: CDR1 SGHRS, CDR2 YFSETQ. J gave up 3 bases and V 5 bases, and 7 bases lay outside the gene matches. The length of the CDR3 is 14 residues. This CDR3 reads CASRRKGADTEAFF. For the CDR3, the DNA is TGCGCCAGCAGAAGGAAGGGGGCCGACACTGAAGCTTTCTTT.

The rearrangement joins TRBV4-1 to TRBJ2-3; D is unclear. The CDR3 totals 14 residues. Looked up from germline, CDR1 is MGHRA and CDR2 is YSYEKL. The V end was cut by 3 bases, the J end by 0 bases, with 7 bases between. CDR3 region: CASSQGRSTDTQYF. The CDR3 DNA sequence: TGCGCCAGCAGCCAGGGCAGGAGCACAGATACGCAGTATTTT.

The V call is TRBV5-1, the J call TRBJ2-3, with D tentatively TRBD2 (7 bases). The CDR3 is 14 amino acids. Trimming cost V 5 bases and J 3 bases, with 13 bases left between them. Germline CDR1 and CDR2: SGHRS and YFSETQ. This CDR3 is CASSAGALTDTQYF. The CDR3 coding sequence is TGCGCCAGCAGTGCGGGGGCCCTGACAGATACGCAGTATTTT.

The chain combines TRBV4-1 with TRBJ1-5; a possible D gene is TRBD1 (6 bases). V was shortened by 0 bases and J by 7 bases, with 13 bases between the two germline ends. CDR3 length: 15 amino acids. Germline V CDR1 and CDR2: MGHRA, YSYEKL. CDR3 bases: TGCGCCAGCAGCCAAGAATGGGGGCGCGGACAGCCCCAGCATTTT. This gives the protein CASSQEWGRGQPQHF.

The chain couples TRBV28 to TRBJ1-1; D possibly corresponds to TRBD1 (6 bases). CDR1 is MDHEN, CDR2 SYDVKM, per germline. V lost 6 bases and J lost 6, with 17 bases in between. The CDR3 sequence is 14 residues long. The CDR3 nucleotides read TGTGCCAGCAGCCGAACAGGGTCCTGGGCTGAAGCTTTCTTT. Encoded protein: CASSRTGSWAEAFF.

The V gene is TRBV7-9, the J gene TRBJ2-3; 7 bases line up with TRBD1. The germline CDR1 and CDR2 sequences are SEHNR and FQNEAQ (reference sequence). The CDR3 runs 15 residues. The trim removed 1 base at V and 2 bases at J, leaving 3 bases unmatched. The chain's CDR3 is CASSLGDRVTDTQYF. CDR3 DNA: TGTGCCAGCAGCTTAGGGGACAGAGTCACAGATACGCAGTATTTT.

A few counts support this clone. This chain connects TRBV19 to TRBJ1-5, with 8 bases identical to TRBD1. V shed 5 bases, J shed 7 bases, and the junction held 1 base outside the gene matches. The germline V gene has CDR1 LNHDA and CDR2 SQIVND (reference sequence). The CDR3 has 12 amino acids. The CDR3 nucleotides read TGTGCCAGTAGTGACAGGGGACAGCCCCAGCATTTT. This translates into CASSDRGQPQHF.